The 14 T cell receptor beta chains in this list originate from one sample, sequenced in a study of identical twins. TCRdb recomputed calls from the 5' RACE reads with MiXCR, one row per CDR3 protein. Altogether some 240,000 distinct CDR3 sequences are present, approximately 8.3% being singletons, with the ten largest covering 3%. This sample also appeared in a second study, on yellow fever vaccine responses in identical twins.

Sequenced input: CD8+ T cells sorted from blood. The receptor set was obtained from a woman aged 18 to 35 in good health.

As to this clonotype: The junction departs from germline at one end; a sequencing error may be responsible. The V and J genes are TRBV24-1 and TRBJ2-1; TRBD2 agrees at 7 bases. Germline assignment: CDR1 KGHDR and CDR2 SFDVKD. This CDR3 spans 15 amino acids. The CDR3 loop is CATSDLWEGNNERFF. DNA for the CDR3: TGTGCCACCAGTGATTTATGGGAGGGAAACAATGAGCGGTTCTTC.

The gene calls are TRBV12-3 or TRBV12-4 and TRBJ2-2, with D possibly being TRBD1 (6 bases). This CDR3 has 15 amino acids. V was cut by 5 bases and J by 5 bases, with 15 bases left in between. The CDR3 sequence is CASSPRQDGTGELFF. The DNA of the CDR3 is TGTGCCAGCAGTCCACGACAGGACGGGACCGGGGAGCTGTTTTTT.

This clonotype was counted only a few times. The chain is built from TRBV29-1 and TRBJ2-7; 7 bases fit TRBD1. The CDR3 spans 13 residues. After removal of 4 bases from V and 6 bases from J, the junction contained 9 bases not matched to a gene. From germline, CDR1 is SQVTM and CDR2 ANQGSEA. CDR3 region: CSVVWQGVPEQYF. CDR3 sequence (DNA): TGCAGCGTTGTTTGGCAGGGGGTCCCCGAGCAGTACTTC.

The chain uses TRBV10-1 and TRBJ2-1; 7 bases are shared with TRBD2. The length of the CDR3 is 16 residues. Germline trimming cut 6 bases from V and 4 bases from J; bases unmatched to any gene: 12. Germline CDR1 and CDR2: WNHNN and SYGVQD (reference sequence). Here the CDR3 reads CASSESGNQPYNEQFF. The DNA of the CDR3 is TGCGCCAGCAGCGAAAGCGGGAATCAACCGTACAATGAGCAGTTCTTC.

This clonotype was recorded many times. V and J are TRBV29-1 and TRBJ1-2; D is unresolved. V lost 7 bases, J lost 3 bases, and 18 bases lay in between. The CDR3 spans 14 residues. Germline lookup yields CDR1 SQVTM and CDR2 ANQGSEA. The CDR3 nucleotides read TGCAGCGCCCCCGACAATCCTCCAGACTATGGCTACACCTTC. Amino acid sequence: CSAPDNPPDYGYTF. The full variable domain, with the rest looked up from reference TRBV29-1 and TRBJ1-2, is SAVISQKPSRDICQRGTSLTIQCQVDSQVTMMFWYRQQPGQSLTLIATANQGSEATYESGFVIDKFPISRPNLTFSTLTVSNMSPEDSSIYLCSAPDNPPDYGYTFGSGTRLTVV.

The table lists this clonotype with many counts. The chain carries TRBV7-8 and TRBJ2-1; 12 nucleotides line up with TRBD2. Germline V CDR1 and CDR2: SGHVS, FQNEAQ. Trimming removed 2 bases from V and 7 bases from J; junction bases left unmatched: 6. The CDR3 extends over 16 amino acids. The CDR3 loop reads CASSLLLAGGPNEQFF. For the CDR3, the DNA is TGTGCCAGCAGCTTACTGCTAGCGGGGGGGCCAAATGAGCAGTTCTTC.

This clonotype showed up just a few times. CDR3 coding DNA: TGCGCCAGCAGCCAAGATTCTGAGGGGGAGGGCCAATCCCCGCAGTACTTC. Amino acids: CASSQDSEGEGQSPQYF. This rearrangement joins TRBV4-3 to TRBJ2-7; D might be TRBD2 (7 bases). CDR3 length: 17 residues. Germline CDR1 and CDR2: LGHNA and YSLEER. V lost 0 bases and J lost 9, with 24 bases in between.

This clonotype showed up just a few times. The rearrangement links TRBV27 to TRBJ2-7, with 8 bases fitting TRBD1. The CDR3 loop spans 15 amino acids. V dropped 0 bases and J dropped 6; count of bases not matched to a gene: 7. Germline-derived CDR1 and CDR2 are MNHEY and SMNVEV (reference sequence). Here the CDR3 reads CASSLSAGGASEQYF. The DNA of the CDR3 is TGTGCCAGCAGTTTATCGGCAGGGGGCGCTTCCGAGCAGTACTTC.

In its sample, this clonotype was seen a few times. V gene TRBV20-1 combines with J gene TRBJ2-3; 11 nucleotides agree with TRBD2. V lost 6 bases, J lost 4 bases, and 9 bases stayed unmatched. The CDR3 is 15 amino acids. The germline gives CDR1 DFQATT, CDR2 SNEGSKA (reference sequence). The CDR3 here is CSAESLAGGPDTQYF. CDR3 DNA: TGCAGTGCCGAAAGTCTAGCGGGGGGCCCAGATACGCAGTATTTT.

In its sample, this clonotype was seen many times. This sequence joins TRBV10-2 and TRBJ2-4; perhaps D is TRBD1 or TRBD2 (5 bases each). CDR1 and CDR2 (germline): WSHSY, SAAADI. The V end lost 5 bases, the J end lost 5 bases, and 16 bases lay between the germline ends. The CDR3 sequence is 15 residues long. Here the CDR3 DNA reads TGCGCCAGCAGTTCCGACGGGGCCCAAGAAAACATTCAGTACTTC. Translation: CASSSDGAQENIQYF.

This clonotype turned up a few times. J is TRBJ2-5 and V is TRBV3-1; the match to TRBD2 covers 9 bases. The germline V gene encodes CDR1 LGHDT and CDR2 YNNKEL (reference sequence). The J segment lost 5 bases and the V segment lost 2 bases, leaving 6 bases of the junction unmatched. This CDR3 is built from 15 residues. The CDR3 nucleotides read TGTGCCAGCAGCCAACCGCGGGGGGGCCGGGAGACCCAGTACTTC. It codes for CASSQPRGGRETQYF.

V gene TRBV30 combines with J gene TRBJ2-2; unclear D gene. With 8 bases removed from V and 0 bases from J, the gap between germline ends came to 10 bases. Germline lookup yields CDR1 GTSNPN and CDR2 SVGIG (reference sequence). CDR3 length: 13 residues. CDR3 coding DNA: TGTGCCGTAATTTGGACGAACACCGGGGAGCTGTTTTTT. Translation gives CAVIWTNTGELFF.

The rearrangement uses TRBV15 and TRBJ2-5; D perhaps matches TRBD2 (6 bases). The CDR3 runs 16 residues. Germline lookup yields CDR1 LNHNV and CDR2 YYDKDF (reference sequence). Trimming pared 8 bases from V and 5 bases from J, leaving 24 bases between. CDR3 nucleotides: TGTGCCACCGAGCAACAAATGGGTCCTCGGGGGGAGACCCAGTACTTC. It encodes CATEQQMGPRGETQYF. Full variable domain (outside the CDR3, taken from reference TRBV15 and TRBJ2-5): DAMVIQNPRYQVTQFGKPVTLSCSQTLNHNVMYWYQQKSSQAPKLLFHYYDKDFNNEADTPDNFQSRRPNTSFCFLDIRSPGLGDTAMYLCATEQQMGPRGETQYFGPGTRLLVL.

This sequence joins TRBV5-6 and TRBJ2-5, with a weak D call TRBD1 (6 bases). V was shortened by 4 bases and J by 5 bases, with 12 bases between the two germline ends. This CDR3 has 13 residues. CDR1 and CDR2 from the germline V gene are SGHDT and YYEEEE. In nucleotides, the CDR3 is TGTGCCAGCAGCAGGGGGTTTCCGGAGACCCAGTACTTC. Protein product: CASSRGFPETQYF.